A selection of T cell receptor beta chains follows, all from one sample in a study of sequential checkpoint blockade in melanoma. TCRdb keeps only in-frame clones here, not all; method: immunoSEQ multiplex PCR. Of some 20,000 clones in the sample, roughly four fifths were seen once. The source was CD8+ T cells sorted from blood (inferred from file names), collected from a patient given nivolumab and ipilimumab in sequence. The receptors come from a human donor with melanoma. Both conserved end residues are part of each CDR3. Fields, in order: clone size, D gene, V gene, J gene, CDR3 DNA, CDR3 protein. D genes are given only for firm matches. The listing skips clone size in some rows; elsewhere it reads once, few, many or a size class.

-	-	TRBV30	TRBJ2-5	TGTGCCTGGAGTGTTCACGGGGAGACCCAGTACTTC	CAWSVHGETQYF
-	-	TRBV7-8	TRBJ2-7	TGTGCCAGCAGGCGCCTCGGAGGCCCAGAGCAGTACTTC	CASRRLGGPEQYF
once	TRBD2	TRBV6-5	TRBJ2-1	TGTGCCAGCAGCCCCGGGACTAGCGGAAACAATGAGCAGTTCTTC	CASSPGTSGNNEQFF
-	-	TRBV7-2	TRBJ2-1	TGTGCCAGCAGCATTAGGGGGGGCTCCTACAATGAGCAGTTCTTC	CASSIRGGSYNEQFF
-	-	TRBV13	TRBJ2-3	TGTGCCAGCAGCTCCTCAGGGTCCGTTATTACAGATACGCAGTATTTT	CASSSSGSVITDTQYF
-	TRBD1	TRBV7-2	TRBJ1-5	TGTGCCAGCAGCTTAGGGACAGGGGGGAATCAGCCCCAGCATTTT	CASSLGTGGNQPQHF
-	-	TRBV15	TRBJ2-1	TGTGCCACCAGCAGAGGCAAGACTAGGGACAATGAGCAGTTCTTC	CATSRGKTRDNEQFF
-	-	TRBV6-5	TRBJ1-2	TGTGCCAGCAGTTATCCTGGGGGCGTCAATGGCTACACCTTC	CASSYPGGVNGYTF
-	TRBD1	TRBV27	TRBJ1-1	TGTGCCAGCAGTTATAAACAGGGGTCGAACACTGAAGCTTTCTTT	CASSYKQGSNTEAFF
-	TRBD2	TRBV30	TRBJ2-3	TGTGCCTGGAGTGTAGCGGGGGCAGATACGCAGTATTTT	CAWSVAGADTQYF
once	TRBD1	TRBV4-3	TRBJ1-4	TGCGCCAGCAGCCAGATTCAGGGGGCAACTAATGAAAAACTGTTTTTT	CASSQIQGATNEKLFF
-	TRBD1	TRBV7-9	TRBJ2-1	TGTGCCAGCAGCTTGGCCCAAGGTGAGACAGGGCACAATGAGCAGTTCTTC	CASSLAQGETGHNEQFF
-	-	TRBV4-1	TRBJ1-2	TGCGCCAGCAGCCATCAACAGGGAAACTATGGCTACACCTTC	CASSHQQGNYGYTF
-	TRBD1	TRBV30	TRBJ2-7	TGTGCCTGGAGTGAGGTGAACAGGGGGCGCGAAGGCGAGCAGTACTTC	CAWSEVNRGREGEQYF
-	TRBD2	TRBV11-2	TRBJ2-7	TGTGCCAGCAGCTTAGTGCTAGCGGGGGCCTACGAGCAGTACTTC	CASSLVLAGAYEQYF
-	TRBD1	TRBV11-3	TRBJ1-1	TGTGCCAGCAGCTGGGCCTGGGGACAGGTGAACACTGAAGCTTTCTTT	CASSWAWGQVNTEAFF
few	-	TRBV14	TRBJ2-7	TGTGCCAGCAGCCAAGGCCGAGGGTGGGAGCAGTACTTC	CASSQGRGWEQYF
-	-	TRBV13	TRBJ1-6	TGTGCCAGCAGCCCCGACAGAAATTCACCCCTCCACTTT	CASSPDRNSPLHF
once	TRBD2	TRBV4-1	TRBJ2-5	TGCGCCAGCAGCCAAGATGGTAGAATAGCGGGGTTGGAGACCCAGTACTTC	CASSQDGRIAGLETQYF
-	TRBD1	TRBV4-1	TRBJ2-7	TGCGCCAGCAGCCAAGAAGCGCCCGCTGGGACAGTGATTTCCTACGAGCAGTACTTC	CASSQEAPAGTVISYEQYF
-	-	TRBV9	TRBJ1-4	TGTGCCAGCAGCGTCCGCGGGGGGCTTAATGAAAAACTGTTTTTT	CASSVRGGLNEKLFF
-	TRBD2	TRBV6-1	TRBJ2-7	TGTGCCAGCAGTGTAAGGGACTATCGGGAGACCGCCTACGAGCAGTACTTC	CASSVRDYRETAYEQYF
medium-sized	-	TRBV19	TRBJ1-5	TGTGCCAGTAGTCACAGGGAACCTCAGCCCCAGCATTTT	CASSHREPQPQHF
-	-	TRBV7-2	TRBJ2-3	TGTGCCAGCAGCTTAGGGAGCGGGTTCAGCACAGATACGCAGTATTTT	CASSLGSGFSTDTQYF
-	-	TRBV6-5	TRBJ2-7	TGTGCCAGCAGTCGGACAGAGACCTACGAGCAGTACTTC	CASSRTETYEQYF
-	TRBD1	TRBV5-4	TRBJ1-2	TGTGCCAGCAGCCTCGGACAGGGACTCCCCTATGGCTACACCTTC	CASSLGQGLPYGYTF
-	-	TRBV28	TRBJ2-2	TGTGCCAGCAGTGGACATGCCGCCGGGGAGCTGTTTTTT	CASSGHAAGELFF
-	-	TRBV4-1	TRBJ2-2	TGCGCCAGCAGCCAGTCCGGGGGGACAAACACCGGGGAGCTGTTTTTT	CASSQSGGTNTGELFF
-	-	TRBV28	TRBJ2-7	TGTGCCAGCAGTCCCCGGGACTACGAGCAGTACTTC	CASSPRDYEQYF
few	-	TRBV7-8	TRBJ2-5	TGTGCCAGCAGCTTACGGTACAGGGAAGAGACCCAGTACTTC	CASSLRYREETQYF
once	TRBD1	TRBV4-3	TRBJ1-6	TGCGCCAGCAGCCCCATCGGGACAGGGGAGGGCTCCTATAATTCACCCCTCCACTTT	CASSPIGTGEGSYNSPLHF
-	TRBD2	TRBV27	TRBJ2-7	TGTGCCAGCAGCCTAAGGGGAGGGGTGGGCTACGAGCAGTACTTC	CASSLRGGVGYEQYF
-	-	TRBV10-2	TRBJ2-1	TGCGCCAGCAGTGAGTCGAGTTCAGGCTACAATGAGCAGTTCTTC	CASSESSSGYNEQFF
-	TRBD1	TRBV13	TRBJ2-7	TGTGCCAGCAGCTTAGGGACAGGGGGCTACGAGCAGTACTTC	CASSLGTGGYEQYF
-	-	TRBV29-1	TRBJ2-7	TGCAGCAGCGTTGAAGACCCAGGCACAGGCGTCTACGAGCAGTACTTC	CSSVEDPGTGVYEQYF
-	-	TRBV11-1	TRBJ2-7	TGTGCCAGCAGCGGCCGGAGGGGCGGGGCCCCCGAGCAGTACTTC	CASSGRRGGAPEQYF
-	-	TRBV7-6	TRBJ2-7	TGTGCCAGCAGCTTGAATACCGGTGAGCAGTACTTC	CASSLNTGEQYF
-	TRBD2	TRBV5-1	TRBJ2-7	TGCGCCAGCAGCTTTAGCGGGGGGCTCTACGAGCAGTACTTC	CASSFSGGLYEQYF
-	-	TRBV9	TRBJ2-1	TGTGCCAGCAGCGTAGGGGCGGGGAGTCGGCAGTTCTTC	CASSVGAGSRQFF
-	TRBD1	TRBV2	TRBJ1-5	TGTGCCAGCAGTGGGGGGACAGGAACCAGCAATCAGCCCCAGCATTTT	CASSGGTGTSNQPQHF
-	TRBD1	TRBV28	TRBJ1-1	TGTGCCAGCAGTTTAGACAGAACAGGGGGTTTAACTGAAGCTTTCTTT	CASSLDRTGGLTEAFF
once	TRBD2	TRBV7-9	TRBJ2-7	TGTGCCAGCAGCTTAGGGCTAGCGGGAGTTTACGAGCAGTACTTC	CASSLGLAGVYEQYF
-	TRBD1	TRBV7-6	TRBJ2-7	TGTGCCAGCAGCCCGGACAGGGCGATAACCTACGAGCAGTACTTC	CASSPDRAITYEQYF
few	TRBD2	TRBV7-8	TRBJ2-3	TGTGCCAGCAGCTTACTAGCGGGGGGGATTCGGGATACGCAGTATTTT	CASSLLAGGIRDTQYF
-	TRBD1	TRBV5-8	TRBJ2-7	TGTGCCAGCAGCTTCGGGACAGGGACCTACGAGCAGTACTTC	CASSFGTGTYEQYF
-	TRBD1	TRBV7-9	TRBJ1-1	TGTGCCAGCAGCTCACCCGGGACAGGGGTTTTTTTGCACACTGAAGCTTTCTTT	CASSSPGTGVFLHTEAFF
-	-	TRBV29-1	TRBJ2-7	TGCAGCGTTGTTACAGGCTCCTACGAGCAGTACTTC	CSVVTGSYEQYF
few	-	TRBV5-5	TRBJ2-7	TGTGCCAGCAGCTTCGGGGGGCGCGCCGGCGAGCAGTACTTC	CASSFGGRAGEQYF
-	TRBD1	TRBV5-6	TRBJ1-5	TGTGCCAGCAGCCAAGTGATACAGGGGCGGGGTAATCAGCCCCAGCATTTT	CASSQVIQGRGNQPQHF
-	-	TRBV27	TRBJ1-1	TGTGCCAGCAGAGGCCGGGTGAACACTGAAGCTTTCTTT	CASRGRVNTEAFF
once	-	TRBV18	TRBJ2-5	TGTGCCAGCTCACCACAGATCAAGACAGAAGAGACCCAGTACTTC	CASSPQIKTEETQYF
-	-	TRBV5-3	TRBJ2-7	TGTGCCACCCCACCCAACCCCCACAGCTATACTCCCTACGAGCAGTACTTC	CATPPNPHSYTPYEQYF